This entry features one T cell receptor beta chain sequence. This sample was included in a study of T cells in Graves' hyperthyroidism and ophthalmopathy. This CDR3 comprises 14 residues. The V gene lost 7 bases and the J gene lost 1 base, with 13 bases spanning the gap. Amplified TCR beta CDR3 regions derived from RNA transcripts. Using the HTBI primer set, a first-round RT-PCR was run on the TCR CDR3. TCRdb reanalysed the multiplex PCR reads using MiXCR and keeps one entry per CDR3 protein. Here the sample spans 300,000 to 450,000 distinct CDR3 sequences, roughly 18% being singletons. PBMCs were obtained from about 9.9 ml fresh peripheral blood.

This TCR derives from a woman in her 40s with Graves' ophthalmopathy. V gene TRBV12-3 or TRBV12-4 combines with J gene TRBJ1-1, with D tentatively TRBD1 (6 bases). The specimen sequenced was blood. CDR3 protein: CASTWGHQNTEAFF. The CDR3, as DNA: TGTGCCAGCACCTGGGGACACCAGAACACTGAAGCTTTCTTT.